This TCR beta chain emerged from a study of blood T cell repertoires in COVID-19. Method: immunoSEQ multiplex PCR; TCRdb's copy keeps in-frame clones and lacks some. The sample has around 360,000 clones; 70% to 90% are singletons. From germline, CDR1 is GTSNPN and CDR2 SVGIG (reference sequence). The CDR3 is made up of 12 amino acids. The clonotype comes from a woman in her 30s with COVID-19, enrolled during active disease. The sequencing sample was made of peripheral blood. The V call is TRBV30, the J call TRBJ1-1, with a tentative D call TRBD1 (6 bases). The CDR3 coding sequence is TGTGCAGGCGGGAGAGGGGGCACTGAAGCTTTCTTT. Protein sequence: CAGGRGGTEAFF.